Below are 7 T cell receptor beta chains sequenced from a single sample in a study of CD8 T cells in ankylosing spondylitis. Via MiXCR, TCRdb re-called the 5' RACE reads, giving one row per CDR3 protein. The data show 750,000 to 850,000 distinct CDR3 sequences, around 11% seen once. Their specific antigens are unknown. Points from the study as a whole: A motif of 8 or 9 highly homologous TCR beta variants was seen as apparently characteristic of ankylosing spondylitis blood.

Material: blood, either unsorted or a sorted T cell fraction (not recorded which). The source of these receptors is a male donor with ankylosing spondylitis.

This clonotype was seen at least ten times. The V call is TRBV5-1, the J call TRBJ2-2; D not resolved. The CDR3 loop spans 15 amino acids. Germline loops: CDR1 SGHRS, CDR2 YFSETQ. Trimming left V 1 base short and J 4 bases short, with 11 bases between. The CDR3 protein is CASSLKTAATGELFF. In DNA, the CDR3 is TGCGCCAGCAGCTTGAAGACCGCCGCCACCGGGGAGCTGTTTTTT.

This chain links TRBV27 with TRBJ1-2; 11 bases agree with TRBD1. CDR3 length: 15 amino acids. Germline-derived CDR1 and CDR2 are MNHEY and SMNVEV (reference sequence). J lost 6 bases, V lost 4 bases, and 7 bases had no gene match. The DNA for the CDR3 is TGTGCCAGCAGTTGGCGGACAGGGGGCACCAATGGCTACACCTTC. Encoded protein: CASSWRTGGTNGYTF.

The J gene is TRBJ1-4, the V gene TRBV4-3; D not certain. The CDR3 is 15 residues long. Germline V lookup: CDR1 LGHNA, CDR2 YSLEER. The V gene lost 2 bases and the J gene lost 5 bases, with 12 bases spanning the gap. The CDR3 reads CASSQRPRGNEKLFF. CDR3 bases: TGCGCCAGCAGCCAACGGCCCCGGGGAAATGAAAAACTGTTTTTT.

This clonotype was seen many times. V gene TRBV7-2 combines with J gene TRBJ1-5; D unresolved. The CDR3 length is 13 residues. V was pared by 5 bases and J by 6 bases, with 11 bases between. CDR1 is SGHTA and CDR2 is FQGNSA in the germline V gene. CDR3 nucleotide sequence: TGTGCCAGCAGCCAGAGGGAGGGTCAGCCCCAGCATTTT. It yields the protein CASSQREGQPQHF. The full variable domain, completed using reference TRBV7-2 and TRBJ1-5, is GAGVSQSPSNKVTEKGKDVELRCDPISGHTALYWYRQSLGQGLEFLIYFQGNSAPDKSGLPSDRFSAERTGGSVSTLTIQRTQQEDSAVYLCASSQREGQPQHFGDGTRLSIL.

With respect to this clonotype: A much larger clone lies one base from this, so it may be a read error. The genes are TRBV7-8 and TRBJ2-2, with D unresolved. The CDR3 is made up of 12 amino acids. V was trimmed by 5 bases and J by 5 bases, leaving 6 bases between them. Germline CDR1 reads SGHVS; CDR2 reads FQNEAQ. The CDR3 nucleotides read TGTGCCAGCAGCCCGTGGACCGGGGAGCTGTTTTTT. Translating it yields CASSPWTGELFF. The variable domain in full, with the rest retrieved from reference TRBV7-8 and TRBJ2-2, is GAGVSQSPRYKVAKRGQDVALRCDPISGHVSLFWYQQALGQGPEFLTYFQNEAQLDKSGLPSDRFFAERPEGSVSTLKIQRTQQEDSAVYLCASSPWTGELFFGEGSRLTVL.

This clonotype was seen at least ten times. The chain carries TRBV15 and TRBJ2-1; D is undetermined. The CDR3 runs 18 residues. Trimming stripped 0 bases from V and 0 bases from J, with 15 bases between. Per the germline V gene, CDR1 is LNHNV and CDR2 is YYDKDF (reference sequence). The CDR3 region is CATSRDRAARSSYNEQFF. CDR3 coding DNA: TGTGCCACCAGCAGAGATCGAGCTGCCCGCAGCTCCTACAATGAGCAGTTCTTC.

The gene calls are TRBV24-1 and TRBJ2-1, with 8 bases matching TRBD2. Germline CDR1 KGHDR, CDR2 SFDVKD. This CDR3 has 15 residues. V lost 3 bases, J lost 5 bases, and 5 bases stayed unmatched. CDR3 protein: CATSDSGSYNNEQFF. The DNA for the CDR3 is TGTGCCACCAGTGATAGCGGGAGTTACAACAATGAGCAGTTCTTC.